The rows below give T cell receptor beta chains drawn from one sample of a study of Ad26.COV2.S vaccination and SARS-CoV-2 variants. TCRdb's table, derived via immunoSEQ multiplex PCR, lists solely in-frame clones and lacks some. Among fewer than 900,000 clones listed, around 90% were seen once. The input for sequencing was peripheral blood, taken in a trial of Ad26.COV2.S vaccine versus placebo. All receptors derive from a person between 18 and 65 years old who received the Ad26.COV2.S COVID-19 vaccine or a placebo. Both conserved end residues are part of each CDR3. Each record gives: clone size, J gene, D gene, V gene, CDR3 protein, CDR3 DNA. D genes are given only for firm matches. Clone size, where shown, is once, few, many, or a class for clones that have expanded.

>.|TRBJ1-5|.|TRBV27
CASSSGGLGQPQHF
TGTGCCAGCAGTTCCGGGGGCCTCGGTCAGCCCCAGCATTTT
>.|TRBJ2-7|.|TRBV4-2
CASSQLDPPAYEQYF
TGTGCCAGCAGCCAATTGGATCCCCCGGCCTACGAGCAGTACTTC
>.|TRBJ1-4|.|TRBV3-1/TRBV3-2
CASSRGFGDEKLFF
TGTGCCAGCAGCCGAGGGTTCGGTGACGAAAAACTGTTTTTT
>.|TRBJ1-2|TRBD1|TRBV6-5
CASSYTGQGGSYTF
TGTGCCAGCAGTTACACCGGACAGGGTGGAAGCTACACCTTC
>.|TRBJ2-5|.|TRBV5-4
CASSLGPSTEETQYF
TGTGCCAGCAGCTTAGGGCCTTCGACAGAAGAGACCCAGTACTTC
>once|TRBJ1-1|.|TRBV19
CASSISDRNTEAFF
TGTGCCAGTAGTATTTCGGACAGAAACACTGAAGCTTTCTTT
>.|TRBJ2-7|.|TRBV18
CASSNPGMPYEQYF
TGTGCCAGCTCAAATCCGGGGATGCCCTACGAGCAGTACTTC
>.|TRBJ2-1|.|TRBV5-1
CASSLPGNEQFF
TGCGCCAGCAGCTTGCCAGGGAATGAGCAGTTCTTC
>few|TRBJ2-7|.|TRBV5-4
CASSLNAGVYEQYF
TGTGCCAGCAGCTTGAACGCAGGCGTATACGAGCAGTACTTC
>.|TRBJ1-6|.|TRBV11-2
CASSLSEAPLHF
TGTGCCAGCAGCTTATCGGAGGCACCCCTCCACTTT
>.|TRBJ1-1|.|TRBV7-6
CASSRLPGPGNTEAFF
TGTGCCAGCAGCCGGTTACCGGGACCCGGGAACACTGAAGCTTTCTTT
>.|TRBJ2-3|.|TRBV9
CASSVDIGTDTQYF
TGTGCCAGCAGCGTCGACATTGGCACAGATACGCAGTATTTT
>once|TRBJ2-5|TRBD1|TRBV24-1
CATTTGKGETQYF
TGTGCCACTACGACAGGGAAAGGGGAGACCCAGTACTTC